This TCR beta chain was retrieved from a study of Graves' ophthalmopathy and Graves' hyperthyroidism. Regarding the study as a whole: Blood also held most thyroid clonotypes expanded above 0.001 frequency.

Transcripts of RNA were the source for amplifying TCR beta CDR3 regions. First-round RT-PCR employed HTBI primers, with a second-round multiplex PCR after it. TCRdb re-called the multiplex PCR reads with MiXCR, one entry per CDR3 protein. This sample yields about 370,000 distinct CDR3 sequences, of which about 18% are seen a single time; roughly 2.3% belongs to the top ten. CDR1 is ENHRY, CDR2 SYGVKD, per germline. The CDR3 consists of 17 residues. The junction had 6 bases not matched to a gene; V was cut back by 6 bases and J by 1 base. Aged 18 to 65, hyperthyroidism patients had been newly diagnosed, with under 2 months' duration. If patients had other autoimmune diseases, uncontrolled infections, pregnancy or lactation, they were excluded. Comment on this clonotype: Its specificity is unknown.

This receptor was identified in an adult woman with stable Graves' hyperthyroidism. The J gene is TRBJ2-7, the V gene TRBV10-3; the match to TRBD2 covers 16 bases. The sample was peripheral blood. CDR3 in amino acids: CAISPGTSGRVSYEQYF. The CDR3 DNA follows: TGTGCCATCAGCCCCGGGACTAGCGGGAGGGTATCCTACGAGCAGTACTTC.